This T cell receptor (beta chain) was retrieved from a study of blood T cell repertoires in COVID-19 (TCRdb year 2020). Context from the whole study: Samples from collaborators originated in the United States, Italy and Spain and spanned both the acute and convalescent phases of COVID-19. Where available, HLA class I and class II types were obtained from metadata supplied by the sample provider rather than from assay-based typing. The dataset comprised deeply sampled blood TCRbeta repertoires from subjects exposed to, actively infected with, or recovered from COVID-19. Nearly every sample came with metadata listing a de-identified subject ID, COVID-19 status, age in years and sex. A freely available public database, intended as a resource for researchers studying the immune response to SARS-CoV-2, is where the repertoires were released. The prospective study material was composed of cDNA or gDNA derived from T cells, B-cell-depleted T cells, or PBMCs. The samples were drawn from two sources: the first 160 participants of the ongoing ImmuneRACE study, and 1,200 or so subjects contributed by 6 global collaborators.

Collaborating institutions collected whole blood in K2EDTA tubes following their own protocols. Collaborator samples were shipped for TCRbeta analysis as frozen whole blood, isolated PBMCs, or DNA extracted from either sample type. Details on this clone: Its antigen is currently not known. Per-base qualities were not stored, and no clone one base away is much larger.

TCRbeta CDR3 regions were amplified from genomic DNA by means of the immunoSEQ Assay, a bias-controlled multiplex PCR. The paper's processing steps were these. The number of nucleated cells in each sample was estimated by amplification of reference gene primers within the assay. To quantify the absolute abundance of each unique TCRbeta CDR3 rearrangement, sequence reads were collapsed and filtered. For each sample, productive Simpson clonality was calculated by taking the square root of Simpson's diversity index across productive rearrangements. The source is immuneACCESS, and TCRdb retained only in-frame sequences with V and J called. Part of the clones is not carried over; for the studies checked, unresolved V genes explain less than half of this, and the remainder is unexplained. Clone size and the V and J calls come from that table; the DNA yielded D and trimming. Here the sample has about 180,000 clones; about 86% occur a single time. Roughly 9.1% of the sample is in the top ten clones.

General conclusions and limits of the study: How much clinical and demographic metadata was included differed by source and by participant, and the metadata was provided uncurated.

The germline V gene (reference sequence) gives CDR1 as MNHNY and CDR2 as SVGAGI. V is clipped by 7 bases and J by 2 bases, and the sequence between their germline boundaries is 11 bases long. The CDR3 numbers 13 residues from cysteine through phenylalanine. Only the CDR3 portion is preserved as DNA: 39 bases, with reading frame beginning at the first base. The sample taken for sequencing was peripheral blood. The chain is made from TRBV6-6 and TRBJ1-2; the D gene is perhaps TRBD1, on 6 matching bases. This receptor was taken from a man aged 50-59 years with active or convalescent COVID-19. The nucleotide sequence reads TGTGCCAGCACCCCAGGACAGAACTATGGCTACACCTTC. This is translated as CASTPGQNYGYTF.